The 25 T cell receptor beta chains given below trace back to one sample, sequenced in a study of blood T cell repertoires in COVID-19 (dated by TCRdb to the early 2020s). Libraries were built with the immunoSEQ multiplex PCR assay. Drawn from immuneACCESS, this table holds only the in-frame rearrangements with V and J called that TCRdb kept. Clones are partly lost; checked studies trace under half to an unresolved V gene and leave the rest unexplained. The sample contains around 55,000 clones, approximately 85% of them found a single time. 12% of the sample goes to the ten largest clones. The sample taken for sequencing was peripheral blood. These receptors all come from a human donor in a cohort sampled during active COVID-19.

This clone appeared once. The genes are TRBV28 and TRBJ1-6; 7 bases are shared with TRBD1. Per the germline V gene, CDR1 is MDHEN and CDR2 is SYDVKM. Trimming took 4 bases from V and 10 from J; bases not matched to a gene: 7. The CDR3 totals 14 residues. CDR3 DNA sequence: TGTGCCAGCAGTTCGACAGGGATGGTGTCACCCCTCCACTTT. Encoded protein: CASSSTGMVSPLHF.

The chain carries TRBV28 and TRBJ2-1; a possible D gene is TRBD2 (6 bases). This CDR3 comprises 13 residues. Germline-derived CDR1 and CDR2 are MDHEN and SYDVKM. V was pared by 1 base and J by 10 bases, with 11 bases between. The DNA for the CDR3 is TGTGCCAGCAGTTTATTTCCGGCGGGAGAGCAGTTCTTC. Its translation is CASSLFPAGEQFF.

J is TRBJ1-5 and V is TRBV28, with D possibly matching TRBD1 (5 bases). CDR1 is MDHEN, CDR2 SYDVKM, per germline. Trimming removed 6 bases from V and 7 bases from J, with 19 bases in between. The CDR3 runs to 15 residues. This CDR3 is CASSLITGVRQPQHF. The CDR3, as DNA: TGTGCCAGCAGCCTTATAACGGGGGTCCGACAGCCCCAGCATTTT.

The gene calls are TRBV9 and TRBJ2-2; TRBD2 aligns across 11 bases. CDR3 size: 14 residues. Germline CDR1 and CDR2: SGDLS and YYNGEE. The V segment lost 3 bases and the J segment 6 bases; nucleotides outside the gene matches: 1. CDR3 nucleotide sequence: TGTGCCAGCAGCGGTAGCGGGAGGGCCGGGGAGCTGTTTTTT. Encoded protein: CASSGSGRAGELFF. The full variable domain, completed using reference TRBV9 and TRBJ2-2, is DSGVTQTPKHLITATGQRVTLRCSPRSGDLSVYWYQQSLDQGLQFLIQYYNGEERAKGNILERFSAQQFPDLHSELNLSSLELGDSALYFCASSGSGRAGELFFGEGSRLTVL.

About this clone itself: A junction boundary mismatches the germline segment, possibly from a read error. The chain carries TRBV30 and TRBJ2-4, with unresolved D. The CDR3 runs to 10 residues. Germline V gene lookup returns CDR1 GTSNPN and CDR2 SVGIG (reference sequence). CDR3 nucleotides: TGTGCCTGGAGTGTACACTCCAGGTCCTTC. Protein product: CAWSVHSRSF.

J is TRBJ1-2 and V is TRBV28, with unresolved D. The length of the CDR3 is 16 residues. The ends were cut back, 2 bases at V and 4 bases at J, with 17 bases in the middle. Germline assignment: CDR1 MDHEN and CDR2 SYDVKM. The chain's CDR3 is CASSLGTSGRFYGYTF. DNA of the CDR3: TGTGCCAGCAGTTTAGGAACAAGCGGTCGGTTCTATGGCTACACCTTC.

The rearrangement uses TRBV9 and TRBJ2-7; 7 bases agree with TRBD2. Germline trimming cut 5 bases from V and 3 bases from J; bases unmatched to any gene: 20. Per germline, CDR1 SGDLS and CDR2 YYNGEE. The CDR3 is 18 amino acids. This CDR3 is CASSVRLRGGSRNYEQYF. The CDR3 nucleotides read TGTGCCAGCAGTGTCCGCCTGAGGGGCGGGAGTAGGAACTACGAGCAGTACTTC.

The chain recombines TRBV5-8 with TRBJ1-3; D unclear. The ends were cut back, 4 bases at V and 3 bases at J, with 14 bases in the middle. Looked up from germline, CDR1 is SGHTS and CDR2 is YDEGEE. The CDR3 has 15 amino acids. In DNA form, the CDR3 reads TGTGCCAGCAGCCGAAGGTCGGGGAGTGGAAACACCATATATTTT. Translating gives CASSRRSGSGNTIYF.

The chain recombines TRBV28 with TRBJ2-5; 8 bases fit TRBD2. Per germline, CDR1 MDHEN and CDR2 SYDVKM. This CDR3 region has 13 residues. V shed 7 bases and J 9 bases; nucleotides not matched to a gene: 10. The CDR3 nucleotides read TGTGCCAGCACCCCCGGACTAGCCTCGGCCCAGTACTTC. Translating gives CASTPGLASAQYF.

The chain joins TRBV25-1 to TRBJ2-7, with 9 positions matching TRBD1. Germline V gene sequence: CDR1 MGHDK, CDR2 SYGVNS. The CDR3 is 15 residues long. Unmatched junction bases numbered 11, after V lost 4 bases and J lost 7 bases. CDR3 DNA sequence: TGTGCCAGCAGTGCGACACAGGGGGCCGGGGAAGAGCAGTACTTC. Its translation is CASSATQGAGEEQYF.

This clone was seen once. J is TRBJ2-7 and V is TRBV6-2 or TRBV6-3; maybe TRBD2 (6 bases). This CDR3 comprises 13 residues. Germline CDR1 reads MNHEY; CDR2 reads SVGEGT. V was clipped by 4 bases and J by 0 bases, with 7 bases between them. CDR3 sequence reads: CASSFGSSYEQYF. Written as DNA, the CDR3 is TGTGCCAGCAGTTTCGGGAGCTCCTACGAGCAGTACTTC.

This chain links TRBV5-4 with TRBJ1-2; 8 bases match TRBD1. The CDR3 contains 13 residues. The germline V gene has CDR1 SGHNT and CDR2 YYREEE (reference sequence). Germline trimming cut 0 bases from V and 10 bases from J; bases unmatched to any gene: 5. The CDR3 protein is CASSLDRQGSYTF. In DNA, the CDR3 is TGTGCCAGCAGCTTGGACCGACAGGGGTCCTACACCTTC. Supplemented by reference TRBV5-4 and TRBJ1-2, the full variable domain reads ETGVTQSPTHLIKTRGQQVTLRCSSQSGHNTVSWYQQALGQGPQFIFQYYREEENGRGNFPPRFSGLQFPNYSSELNVNALELDDSALYLCASSLDRQGSYTFGSGTRLTVV.

V usage is TRBV6-4 and J usage is TRBJ1-1, with D maybe TRBD1 (5 bases). Germline CDR1 MRHNA, CDR2 SNTAGT. V shed 3 bases and J shed 1 base, with 9 bases lying between them. The CDR3 totals 14 residues. The CDR3 DNA reads TGTGCCAGCAGTGAAGGGGCCTCGAACACTGAAGCTTTCTTT. Amino acids: CASSEGASNTEAFF.

The chain links TRBV6-2 or TRBV6-3 to TRBJ2-7; 9 bases are a match to TRBD2. CDR3 length: 16 amino acids. Trimming at V came to 0 bases and at J to 7 bases, leaving 10 bases not matched to a gene. The germline V gene encodes CDR1 MNHEY and CDR2 SVGEGT. The CDR3 sequence is CASSYSWRKAGGEQYF. The CDR3, as DNA: TGTGCCAGCAGTTACTCGTGGCGGAAGGCGGGGGGGGAGCAGTACTTC.

The chain employs TRBV24-1 and TRBJ2-1; a possible D gene is TRBD2 (5 bases). The CDR3 contains 14 residues. Deletions cut 1 base from V and 7 bases from J, with 10 bases between. Per germline, CDR1 KGHDR and CDR2 SFDVKD. CDR3 loop: CATSDFTGSNEQFF. In DNA, the CDR3 is TGTGCCACCAGTGATTTTACGGGATCTAATGAGCAGTTCTTC.

For the CDR3, the DNA is TGCGCCAGCAGACCCTTAGCGGGAGGATACGAGCAGTACTTC. Encoded protein: CASRPLAGGYEQYF. The rearrangement uses TRBV5-1 and TRBJ2-7; TRBD2 matches at 10 bases. The CDR3 loop spans 14 amino acids. V was clipped by 5 bases and J by 4 bases; unmatched bases: 6. CDR1 SGHRS and CDR2 YFSETQ come from the germline V gene. Together with reference TRBV5-1 and TRBJ2-7, the CDR3 gives the full variable domain: KAGVTQTPRYLIKTRGQQVTLSCSPISGHRSVSWYQQTPGQGLQFLFEYFSETQRNKGNFPGRFSGRQFSNSRSEMNVSTLELGDSALYLCASRPLAGGYEQYFGPGTRLTVT.

The gene calls are TRBV4-3 and TRBJ1-2; a possible D gene is TRBD1 (6 bases). This CDR3 is built from 17 residues. From germline, CDR1 is LGHNA and CDR2 YSLEER. The V and J ends lost 0 bases and 5 bases respectively, with 19 bases between them. This CDR3 is CASSQDWAGGESYGYTF. DNA of the CDR3: TGCGCCAGCAGCCAAGATTGGGCGGGGGGCGAATCTTATGGCTACACCTTC.

This chain uses TRBV12-5 with TRBJ2-2; the D gene is possibly TRBD2 (5 bases). With 7 bases removed from V and 3 bases from J, the gap between germline ends came to 15 bases. The CDR3 covers 15 residues. Germline-derived CDR1 and CDR2 are LGHNT and FRNRAP. Here the CDR3 DNA reads TGTGCTAGTGCTCCTCGGGGATCCGACACCGGGGAGCTGTTTTTT. This encodes CASAPRGSDTGELFF. The full variable domain, with the rest looked up from reference TRBV12-5 and TRBJ2-2, is DARVTQTPRHKVTEMGQEVTMRCQPILGHNTVFWYRQTMMQGLELLAYFRNRAPLDDSGMPKDRFSAEMPDATLATLKIQPSEPRDSAVYFCASAPRGSDTGELFFGEGSRLTVL.

This clone showed up just once. The V gene is TRBV9, the J gene TRBJ2-3, with D possibly matching TRBD1 (5 bases). Deletions cut 0 bases from V and 5 bases from J, with 7 bases between. This CDR3 is built from 13 residues. CDR1 is SGDLS and CDR2 is YYNGEE in the germline V gene. The CDR3 spells CASSVDRRDTQYF. CDR3 in DNA: TGTGCCAGCAGCGTAGACAGGCGAGATACGCAGTATTTT. The full variable domain, completed using reference TRBV9 and TRBJ2-3, is DSGVTQTPKHLITATGQRVTLRCSPRSGDLSVYWYQQSLDQGLQFLIQYYNGEERAKGNILERFSAQQFPDLHSELNLSSLELGDSALYFCASSVDRRDTQYFGPGTRLTVL.

This chain links TRBV7-3 with TRBJ2-1; TRBD1 matches at 7 bases. V lost 0 bases to trimming and J lost 6 bases; unmatched junction nucleotides: 8. CDR1 and CDR2 from the germline V gene are SGHTA and FQGTGA. The CDR3 sequence is 16 residues long. The CDR3 region is CASSLTKVTGVNEQFF. In nucleotides, the CDR3 is TGTGCCAGCAGCTTAACCAAAGTTACAGGGGTCAATGAGCAGTTCTTC.

The chain recombines TRBV28 with TRBJ2-5; D is possibly TRBD2 (5 bases). The germline gives CDR1 MDHEN, CDR2 SYDVKM. This CDR3 spans 13 amino acids. V shed 10 bases and J shed 4 bases, with 16 bases lying between them. The CDR3 region is CATGSSSPETQYF. CDR3 coding DNA: TGTGCCACCGGAAGTTCTAGCCCAGAGACCCAGTACTTC.

This chain uses TRBV5-1 with TRBJ2-2, with 10 bases identical to TRBD1. Unmatched junction bases numbered 7, after V lost 4 bases and J lost 7 bases. CDR1 is SGHRS, CDR2 YFSETQ, per germline. This CDR3 comprises 15 residues. The CDR3 reads CASSLGTGAGGELFF. The CDR3 nucleotides are TGCGCCAGCAGCCTCGGGACAGGGGCCGGCGGGGAGCTGTTTTTT.

The rearrangement uses TRBV4-1 and TRBJ1-1; no reliable D call. Germline values: CDR1 MGHRA, CDR2 YSYEKL. There are 16 residues in the CDR3. The ends were cut back, 4 bases at V and 3 bases at J, with 18 bases in the middle. The CDR3 region is CASSPRTSLEDTEAFF. In DNA, the CDR3 is TGCGCCAGCAGCCCACGGACGTCGTTGGAGGACACTGAAGCTTTCTTT.

The chain uses TRBV5-1 and TRBJ2-5; 9 nucleotides agree with TRBD2. Germline CDR1 reads SGHRS; CDR2 reads YFSETQ. With 2 bases clipped from V and 1 base from J, the junction kept 6 bases outside the gene matches. The CDR3 covers 16 residues. The CDR3 bases are TGCGCCAGCAGCTTAGGGGTAGCGGGAGCCCAAGAGACCCAGTACTTC. Its protein is CASSLGVAGAQETQYF.

V is TRBV29-1 and J is TRBJ2-7; weak D call: TRBD2 (5 bases). The germline V gene has CDR1 SQVTM and CDR2 ANQGSEA. Trimming shortened V by 7 bases and J by 6 bases, and 13 bases separated the two germline ends. This CDR3 contains 11 residues. Here the CDR3 reads CSASRGGEQYF. The CDR3, as DNA: TGCAGCGCCTCTCGGGGTGGCGAGCAGTACTTC.